Shown below are 22 T cell receptor beta chains from a single sample sequenced in a study of radiation and T cells in renal cell carcinoma. Regarding time point: baseline pretreatment blood. Treatment denoted: 15 Gy SBRT to primary tumor, nephrectomy 4 weeks later. Sequenced by immunoSEQ multiplex PCR; TCRdb stores in-frame clones only, minus some. The sample includes 150,000 or so clones, roughly 90% of them seen just once. Sequencing was performed on blood, taken from a patient whose treatment included radiotherapy and nephrectomy. Receptor source: a woman in her seventies with renal cell carcinoma.

This sequence joins TRBV2 and TRBJ2-7; TRBD2 might be the D (8 bases). CDR3 length: 15 residues. V dropped 5 bases and J dropped 7 bases, with 21 bases sitting between them. Germline V CDR1 and CDR2: SNHLY, FYNNEI. The CDR3 DNA reads TGTGCCAGCAGTTGGACTAGCAGGGGGGGAAAGGAGCAGTACTTC. It encodes CASSWTSRGGKEQYF.

The V call is TRBV5-6, the J call TRBJ2-1; TRBD1 is a possible D gene (6 bases). This CDR3 comprises 13 residues. CDR1 is SGHDT and CDR2 is YYEEEE in the germline V gene. Trimming left V 4 bases short and J 8 bases short, with 13 bases between. The CDR3 DNA reads TGTGCCAGCAGCGCCACAGGGCGGGATGAGCAGTTCTTC. Translation gives CASSATGRDEQFF.

CDR3: CASSPFTSNQPQHF. CDR3 nucleotides: TGTGCCAGCAGTCCGTTTACGAGCAATCAGCCCCAGCATTTT. The rearrangement uses TRBV2 and TRBJ1-5; the D is unclear. The ends were cut back, 5 bases at V and 1 base at J, with 9 bases in the middle. CDR1 and CDR2 (germline): SNHLY, FYNNEI. The CDR3 totals 14 residues.

The rearrangement uses TRBV30 and TRBJ1-1; D possibly corresponds to TRBD1 (6 bases). The germline V gene encodes CDR1 GTSNPN and CDR2 SVGIG (reference sequence). The CDR3 spans 15 residues. Trimming cost V 1 base and J 1 base, with 13 bases left between them. The DNA of the CDR3 is TGTGCCTGGAGTGGGGGGCCAACAGGGAACACTGAAGCTTTCTTT. As protein: CAWSGGPTGNTEAFF.

V gene TRBV4-3 combines with J gene TRBJ1-2, with 11 bases aligning to TRBD1. CDR3 length equals 16 residues. Trimming cost V 3 bases and J 1 base; bases outside gene matches: 4. The V gene's germline CDR1 is LGHNA and CDR2 YSLEER. DNA of the CDR3: TGCGCCAGCAGCCATGCCGGGACAGGGGGTAACTATGGCTACACCTTC. Protein sequence: CASSHAGTGGNYGYTF.

V gene TRBV11-3 combines with J gene TRBJ2-5; no firm D call. The V gene lost 2 bases and the J gene lost 4 bases, with 8 bases spanning the gap. This CDR3 spans 13 amino acids. Germline loops: CDR1 SGHNT, CDR2 YENEEA. As DNA, the CDR3 is TGTGCCAGCAGCTTATTTCTTGGAGAGACCCAGTACTTC. Residues: CASSLFLGETQYF.

This sequence joins TRBV19 and TRBJ1-1, with TRBD1 matching over 8 bases. The CDR3 loop spans 15 amino acids. CDR1 is LNHDA, CDR2 SQIVND, per germline (reference sequence). V gave up 7 bases and J gave up 5 bases; unmatched junction bases: 12. This CDR3 is CASTLRQGTGTEAFF. DNA for the CDR3: TGTGCCAGTACCCTAAGACAGGGGACGGGGACTGAAGCTTTCTTT.

The chain joins TRBV28 to TRBJ1-1; no firm D call. This CDR3 comprises 13 residues. From germline, CDR1 is MDHEN and CDR2 SYDVKM. Trimming took 6 bases from V and 1 from J, leaving 9 bases between them. The CDR3 sequence: CASSPGSNTEAFF. CDR3 sequence (DNA): TGTGCCAGCAGCCCGGGATCGAACACTGAAGCTTTCTTT. The full variable domain, in which reference TRBV28 and TRBJ1-1 provide the parts outside the CDR3, is DVKVTQSSRYLVKRTGEKVFLECVQDMDHENMFWYRQDPGLGLRLIYFSYDVKMKEKGDIPEGYSVSREKKERFSLILESASTNQTSMYLCASSPGSNTEAFFGQGTRLTVV.

The rearrangement links TRBV6-1 to TRBJ2-1; D is undetermined. V was shortened by 0 bases and J by 2 bases, with 14 bases between the two germline ends. The CDR3 runs 17 residues. Germline assignment: CDR1 MNHNS and CDR2 SASEGT. The CDR3 DNA sequence: TGTGCCAGCAGTGAAGCAAGGGCCTCGGTGACCTACAATGAGCAGTTCTTC. Residues: CASSEARASVTYNEQFF.

V is TRBV5-4 and J is TRBJ2-3; possibly TRBD2 for D (5 bases). Trimming removed 4 bases from V and 6 bases from J, with 15 bases in between. Germline V gene lookup returns CDR1 SGHNT and CDR2 YYREEE (reference sequence). There are 14 residues in the CDR3. CDR3: CASSRDPSSDTQYF. The CDR3 DNA is TGTGCCAGCAGCCGCGACCCTTCTAGCGATACGCAGTATTTT.

The chain joins TRBV5-4 to TRBJ1-6; 7 bases are a match to TRBD1. V gave up 4 bases and J gave up 5 bases; unmatched junction bases: 9. This CDR3 has 16 residues. The germline gives CDR1 SGHNT, CDR2 YYREEE (reference sequence). CDR3 in DNA: TGTGCCAGCAGCCTAGGGGACAGTCGAGATAATTCACCCCTCCACTTT. It encodes CASSLGDSRDNSPLHF.

The chain joins TRBV5-8 to TRBJ2-3; the D gene could be TRBD1 or TRBD2 (6 bases each). Trimming removed 0 bases at V and 3 bases at J, with 11 bases between. This CDR3 spans 15 amino acids. Germline CDR1 SGHTS, CDR2 YDEGEE. In nucleotides, the CDR3 is TGTGCCAGCAGCTTGGATCGGGGGCTAACAGATACGCAGTATTTT. Protein: CASSLDRGLTDTQYF.

The V call is TRBV4-1, the J call TRBJ1-4, with 7 positions matching TRBD1. With 4 bases clipped from V and 4 bases from J, the junction kept 6 bases outside the gene matches. Germline V CDR1 and CDR2: MGHRA, YSYEKL. CDR3 length: 15 residues. CDR3 in amino acids: CASSPGTAGNEKLFF. The CDR3 region has the DNA TGCGCCAGCAGCCCTGGGACAGCCGGTAATGAAAAACTGTTTTTT.

The chain joins TRBV9 to TRBJ2-5; 9 bases line up with TRBD2. The CDR3 sequence is 16 residues long. In germline, CDR1 is SGDLS, CDR2 YYNGEE. The trim removed 4 bases at V and 5 bases at J, leaving 12 bases unmatched. CDR3 in amino acids: CASSPEGGGAPETQYF. CDR3 sequence (DNA): TGTGCCAGCAGCCCGGAAGGCGGGGGGGCCCCCGAGACCCAGTACTTC. Full variable domain (rest looked up from reference TRBV9 and TRBJ2-5): DSGVTQTPKHLITATGQRVTLRCSPRSGDLSVYWYQQSLDQGLQFLIQYYNGEERAKGNILERFSAQQFPDLHSELNLSSLELGDSALYFCASSPEGGGAPETQYFGPGTRLLVL.

In this sample, this clone turned up once. This sequence joins TRBV4-3 and TRBJ1-5; D unresolved. With 0 bases removed from V and 0 bases from J, the gap between germline ends came to 9 bases. The germline V gene has CDR1 LGHNA and CDR2 YSLEER. The CDR3 loop spans 16 amino acids. The DNA of the CDR3 is TGCGCCAGCAGCCAAGATTGGGGATCTAGCAATCAGCCCCAGCATTTT. This translates into CASSQDWGSSNQPQHF.

The gene calls are TRBV14 and TRBJ2-5, with D possibly being TRBD1 (5 bases). The germline V gene encodes CDR1 SGHDN and CDR2 FVKESK. The CDR3 loop spans 14 amino acids. V was pared by 1 base and J by 5 bases, with 11 bases between. The CDR3 spells CASSQVRESETQYF. The CDR3 DNA sequence: TGTGCCAGCAGCCAAGTCAGGGAAAGTGAGACCCAGTACTTC.

This chain links TRBV2 with TRBJ1-6, with a possible D match to TRBD1 (6 bases). Looked up from germline, CDR1 is SNHLY and CDR2 is FYNNEI. The CDR3 totals 16 residues. The V end lost 7 bases, the J end lost 6 bases, and 19 bases lay between the germline ends. The CDR3 DNA sequence: TGTGCCAGCAAATTAGCTGTTGGACAGAGTAATTCACCCCTCCACTTT. Translation gives CASKLAVGQSNSPLHF.

This clone was counted between two and nine times. V and J are TRBV11-2 and TRBJ1-6; D unclear. In germline, CDR1 is SGHAT, CDR2 FQNNGV. Trimming took off 3 bases at V and 6 bases at J, with 12 bases between the two ends. The length of the CDR3 is 15 residues. CDR3 region: CASSFVGSTNSPLHF. The CDR3 nucleotides read TGTGCCAGCAGCTTTGTAGGGTCTACTAATTCACCCCTCCACTTT.

This rearrangement joins TRBV30 to TRBJ2-7, with D unresolved. Looked up from germline, CDR1 is GTSNPN and CDR2 is SVGIG (reference sequence). The V and J ends lost 0 bases and 0 bases respectively, with 9 bases between them. This CDR3 comprises 14 residues. The CDR3 spells CAWSVFTDSYEQYF. The CDR3 nucleotides read TGTGCCTGGAGTGTATTTACGGACTCCTACGAGCAGTACTTC.

As for this clone: Other DNA sequences in this sample translate to the same CDR3. The chain has TRBV6-6 and TRBJ2-1; D not resolved. The CDR3 spans 10 residues. Germline V gene data show CDR1 as MNHNY and CDR2 as SVGAGI (reference sequence). Trimming removed 6 bases at V and 7 bases at J, with 4 bases between. The CDR3 sequence: CASSRNEQFF. Here the CDR3 DNA reads TGTGCCAGCAGCAGAAATGAGCAGTTCTTC.

This CDR3 reads CATRSGGSPYEQYF. CDR3 coding DNA: TGTGCCACCAGGAGCGGGGGGTCACCCTACGAGCAGTACTTC. V is TRBV15 and J is TRBJ2-7, with TRBD2 matching over 9 bases. CDR3 length equals 14 residues. The V and J ends lost 6 bases and 2 bases, in that order; junction bases with no gene match: 5. The germline V gene encodes CDR1 LNHNV and CDR2 YYDKDF (reference sequence).

V usage is TRBV5-6 and J usage is TRBJ1-5; D unclear. V was cut by 4 bases and J by 5 bases, with 7 bases left in between. Looked up from germline, CDR1 is SGHDT and CDR2 is YYEEEE. The CDR3 is 12 amino acids. For the CDR3, the DNA is TGTGCCAGCAGCGTTATTTATCAGCCCCAGCATTTT. Translating gives CASSVIYQPQHF.